This T cell receptor (beta chain) was identified in a study of blood T cells in healthy people across ages. The second PCR ran about 6 to 12 cycles with a sample-barcoded 5' primer and J-beta primers. In TCRdb, the 5' RACE reads were re-called with MiXCR into one record per CDR3 protein. Here the sample spans approximately 850,000 distinct CDR3 sequences, 58% being singletons. This TCR was sampled from a man aged 25 to 45 in good health. Sequenced input: blood.

The CDR3 DNA is TGTGCCAGCAGCAAAGGCCTGTGGAATGAGCAGTTCTTC. This encodes CASSKGLWNEQFF. J is TRBJ2-1 and V is TRBV7-2; unclear D gene. From germline, CDR1 is SGHTA and CDR2 FQGNSA. The CDR3 runs to 13 residues. V lost 5 bases, J lost 7 bases, and 12 bases lay in between. Based on the CDR3 plus reference TRBV7-2 and TRBJ2-1, the full variable domain is GAGVSQSPSNKVTEKGKDVELRCDPISGHTALYWYRQSLGQGLEFLIYFQGNSAPDKSGLPSDRFSAERTGGSVSTLTIQRTQQEDSAVYLCASSKGLWNEQFFGPGTRLTVL.